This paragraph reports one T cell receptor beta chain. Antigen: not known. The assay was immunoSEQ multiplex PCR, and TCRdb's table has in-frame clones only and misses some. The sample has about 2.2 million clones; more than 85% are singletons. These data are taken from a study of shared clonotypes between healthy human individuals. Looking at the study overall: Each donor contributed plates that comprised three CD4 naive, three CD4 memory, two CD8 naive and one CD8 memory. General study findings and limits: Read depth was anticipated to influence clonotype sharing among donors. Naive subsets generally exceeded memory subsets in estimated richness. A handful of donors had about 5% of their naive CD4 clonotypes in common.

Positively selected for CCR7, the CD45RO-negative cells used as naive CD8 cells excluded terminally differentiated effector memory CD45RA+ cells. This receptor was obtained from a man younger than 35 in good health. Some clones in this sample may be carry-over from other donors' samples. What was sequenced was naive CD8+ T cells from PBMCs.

CDR3 region: CASARTGAYEQYF. The CDR3 DNA sequence: TGTGCCAGCGCTAGGACAGGGGCCTACGAGCAGTACTTC. This chain connects TRBV6-1 to TRBJ2-7; 9 bases are shared with TRBD1. V dropped 8 bases and J dropped 2; count of bases not matched to a gene: 4. The CDR3 is made up of 13 amino acids. Per the germline V gene, CDR1 is MNHNS and CDR2 is SASEGT.